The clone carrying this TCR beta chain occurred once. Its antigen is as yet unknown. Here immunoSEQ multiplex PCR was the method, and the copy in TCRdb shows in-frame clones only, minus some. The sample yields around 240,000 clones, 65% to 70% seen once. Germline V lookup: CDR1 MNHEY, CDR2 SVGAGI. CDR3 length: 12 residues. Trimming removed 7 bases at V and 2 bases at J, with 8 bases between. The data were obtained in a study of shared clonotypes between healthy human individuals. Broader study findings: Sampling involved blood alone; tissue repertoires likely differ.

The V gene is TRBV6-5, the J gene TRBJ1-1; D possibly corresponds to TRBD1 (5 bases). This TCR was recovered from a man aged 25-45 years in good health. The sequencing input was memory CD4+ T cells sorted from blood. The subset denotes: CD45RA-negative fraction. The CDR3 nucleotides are TGTGCCAGCATGTGGACAAACACTGAAGCTTTCTTT. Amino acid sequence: CASMWTNTEAFF.